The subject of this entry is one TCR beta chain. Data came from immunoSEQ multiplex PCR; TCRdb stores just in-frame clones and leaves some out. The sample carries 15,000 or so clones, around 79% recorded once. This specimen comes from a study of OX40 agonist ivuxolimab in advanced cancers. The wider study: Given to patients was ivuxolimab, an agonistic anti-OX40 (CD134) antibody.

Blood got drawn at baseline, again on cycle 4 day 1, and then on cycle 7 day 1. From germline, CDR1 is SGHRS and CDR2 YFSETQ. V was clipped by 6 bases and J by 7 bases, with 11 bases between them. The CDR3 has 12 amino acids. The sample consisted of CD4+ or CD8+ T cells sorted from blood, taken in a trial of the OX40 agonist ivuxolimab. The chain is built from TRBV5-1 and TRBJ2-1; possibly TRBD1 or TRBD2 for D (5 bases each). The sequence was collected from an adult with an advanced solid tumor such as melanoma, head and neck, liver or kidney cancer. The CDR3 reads CASTKEGNEQFF. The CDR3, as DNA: TGCGCCAGCACCAAAGAGGGGAATGAGCAGTTCTTC.